This T cell receptor beta chain came from a study of cytomegalovirus exposure and HLA in healthy donors. The PCR employed 60 Vbeta primers together with 13 Jbeta primers. The method was immunoSEQ multiplex PCR; TCRdb's version includes in-frame clones alone and lacks a portion of them. The sample table sets out more than 90,000 clones. The CDR3 is made up of 16 amino acids. Per germline, CDR1 SGHDN and CDR2 FVKESK. V lost 2 bases and J lost 4, with 17 bases in between. The V gene is TRBV14, the J gene TRBJ2-5; D is possibly TRBD2 (6 bases). The sequence was obtained from a man between 25 and 39 years old in good health and CMV-seronegative. The sequencing input was PBMCs. The CDR3 sequence: CASSQRMGGSGETQYF. The CDR3 DNA follows: TGTGCCAGCAGCCAACGCATGGGGGGAAGCGGAGAGACCCAGTACTTC.